These 6 T cell receptor beta chains originate from one sample sequenced in a study of T cell changes during pregnancy in multiple sclerosis. Clones were sequenced by immunoSEQ multiplex PCR, and TCRdb holds only the in-frame ones, with some missing. The table shows around 40,000 clones, with about nine tenths occurring only once. The sample here was CD4+ T cells from peripheral blood mononuclear cells, taken in the first trimester of pregnancy. These receptors were collected from a female donor in good health, enrolled as a control in a pregnancy study.

V usage is TRBV6-6 and J usage is TRBJ1-2; 8 bases are a match to TRBD1. The CDR3 spans 15 residues. The V segment lost 6 bases and the J segment 5 bases; nucleotides outside the gene matches: 11. Germline V gene lookup returns CDR1 MNHNY and CDR2 SVGAGI (reference sequence). The CDR3 nucleotides are TGTGCCAGCAGCGAGAGGACAGGGTCGATATATGGCTACACCTTC. This gives the protein CASSERTGSIYGYTF.

J is TRBJ1-5 and V is TRBV10-1; D remains ambiguous. Per germline, CDR1 WNHNN and CDR2 SYGVQD (reference sequence). The CDR3 sequence is 11 residues long. Trimming removed 5 bases at V and 6 bases at J, with 5 bases between. Here the CDR3 reads CASSPGQPQHF. The CDR3 bases are TGCGCCAGCAGTCCGGGTCAGCCCCAGCATTTT.

The J gene is TRBJ1-1, the V gene TRBV7-9; D may be TRBD1 (5 bases). The CDR3 covers 12 residues. Germline V gives CDR1 SEHNR, CDR2 FQNEAQ (reference sequence). Trimming shortened V by 10 bases and J by 4 bases, and 13 bases separated the two germline ends. This chain's CDR3 is CATAPGPTEAFF. CDR3 DNA: TGTGCCACCGCCCCAGGGCCCACTGAAGCTTTCTTT. The full variable domain, its missing parts supplied by reference TRBV7-9 and TRBJ1-1, is DTGVSQNPRHKITKRGQNVTFRCDPISEHNRLYWYRQTLGQGPEFLTYFQNEAQLEKSRLLSDRFSAERPKGSFSTLEIQRTEQGDSAMYLCATAPGPTEAFFGQGTRLTVV.

The chain is built from TRBV28 and TRBJ2-2, with D possibly TRBD2 on 5 matching bases. The CDR3 is 16 residues long. V shed 7 bases and J shed 4 bases, with 19 bases lying between them. Germline V gives CDR1 MDHEN, CDR2 SYDVKM. CDR3 region: CASTLTRFITTGELFF. The CDR3 DNA is TGTGCCAGCACCCTAACTAGATTCATTACCACCGGGGAGCTGTTTTTT.

The V gene is TRBV15, the J gene TRBJ2-1; D is uncertain. V lost 1 base and J 6 bases, leaving 10 bases between the germline ends. The CDR3 has 14 residues. Germline V gene sequence: CDR1 LNHNV, CDR2 YYDKDF (reference sequence). In DNA form, the CDR3 reads TGTGCCACCAGCAGAGGCCAGGCCCTCAATGAGCAGTTCTTC. Amino acid sequence: CATSRGQALNEQFF.

The CDR3 coding sequence is TGTGCCAGCAGCCGAGAGGGGCAGGGTTCGGGCACCATATATTTT. Its protein is CASSREGQGSGTIYF. The chain couples TRBV4-2 to TRBJ1-3; the D gene is possibly TRBD1 (5 bases). CDR1 and CDR2 from the germline V gene are LGHNA and YNFKEQ. The CDR3 totals 15 residues. The V gene lost 4 bases and the J gene lost 9 bases, with 19 bases spanning the gap.